This T cell receptor (beta chain) was recovered during a study of blood T cells in healthy people across ages. Overall study findings and caveats: Expanded clonotype shifts may have been confounded, as the donors had an unknown CMV status. With naive T cell percentage, TCR beta diversity showed a strong correlation.

This clonotype was seen repeatedly, ten times or more. Its antigen is not identified. Next came a second PCR, run for about 7 to 12 cycles, which used a sample-barcoded 5' primer along with a J-beta primer mix. One entry per CDR3 protein results from TCRdb running MiXCR on the 5' RACE reads. The sample consists of 730,000 or so distinct CDR3 sequences, roughly 43% of them appearing once. Germline V gives CDR1 MNHEY, CDR2 SMNVEV (reference sequence). V lost 0 bases, J lost 0 bases, and 6 bases lay in between. CDR3 length: 15 amino acids. The V gene is TRBV27, the J gene TRBJ2-1; D call uncertain. The sequenced sample consisted of blood. This TCR derives from a man older than 75 in good health. CDR3 coding DNA: TGTGCCAGCAGTTTATCGGTCAGCTCCTACAATGAGCAGTTCTTC. It specifies CASSLSVSSYNEQFF.